The 14 T cell receptor beta chains in this list originate from one sample, sequenced in a study of T cells in Graves' hyperthyroidism and ophthalmopathy. Amplified TCR beta CDR3 regions came from RNA transcripts. RT-PCR in the first round (using the HTBI primer set) targeted the TCR CDR3. TCRdb passed the multiplex PCR reads through MiXCR, listing each CDR3 protein once. The data hold over 500,000 distinct CDR3 sequences, with approximately 17% observed a single time. Sequencing input: blood. The receptors originated from a woman younger than 35 with Graves' ophthalmopathy.

The chain carries TRBV11-2 and TRBJ1-6; 7 positions agree with TRBD1. Trimming at V came to 1 base and at J to 10 bases, leaving 10 bases not matched to a gene. This CDR3 is built from 16 residues. CDR1 SGHAT and CDR2 FQNNGV come from the germline V gene. The CDR3 is CASSLGPGGDGSPLHF. CDR3 coding DNA: TGTGCCAGCAGCTTAGGGCCAGGGGGGGACGGCTCACCCCTCCACTTT.

The table lists this clonotype with a few counts. A read error may explain this, as a much larger clone is one base away. This chain joins TRBV30 and TRBJ2-3; 8 bases are a match to TRBD2. CDR1 is GTSNPN and CDR2 is SVGIG in the germline V gene (reference sequence). Losses at the gene ends were 6 bases for V and 8 bases for J; bases not matched to a gene: 10. This CDR3 is 13 amino acids long. CDR3 sequence: CACAPGLEGTQYF. Here the CDR3 DNA reads TGTGCCTGCGCACCGGGACTAGAGGGTACGCAGTATTTT. Drawing the rest from reference TRBV30 and TRBJ2-3, the complete variable domain is SQTIHQWPATLVQPVGSPLSLECTVEGTSNPNLYWYRQAAGRGLQLLFYSVGIGQISSEVPQNLSASRPQDRQFILSSKKLLLSDSGFYLCACAPGLEGTQYFGPGTRLTVL.

This clonotype was seen at least ten times. The chain links TRBV9 to TRBJ2-1; no definite D call. Per germline, CDR1 SGDLS and CDR2 YYNGEE. This CDR3 contains 14 residues. Trimming stripped 1 base from V and 5 bases from J, with 10 bases between. Here the CDR3 reads CASSVLESNNEQFF. DNA of the CDR3: TGTGCCAGCAGCGTATTGGAGAGTAACAATGAGCAGTTCTTC. Variable domain in full (rest from reference TRBV9 and TRBJ2-1): DSGVTQTPKHLITATGQRVTLRCSPRSGDLSVYWYQQSLDQGLQFLIQYYNGEERAKGNILERFSAQQFPDLHSELNLSSLELGDSALYFCASSVLESNNEQFFGPGTRLTVL.

Concerning this clonotype itself: It may be a read error: a sequence one base away is much more abundant. This chain joins TRBV30 and TRBJ1-4; no definite D call. The CDR3 length is 13 residues. The ends were cut back, 3 bases at V and 0 bases at J, with 5 bases in the middle. From germline, CDR1 is GTSNPN and CDR2 SVGIG (reference sequence). The CDR3 is CAWRGTTNEKLFF. CDR3 bases: TGTGCCTGGAGGGGGACAACTAATGAAAAACTGTTTTTT.

This clonotype was found many times. This chain uses TRBV3-1 with TRBJ2-7; 9 nucleotides agree with TRBD1. Germline V gene sequence: CDR1 LGHDT, CDR2 YNNKEL (reference sequence). The CDR3 has 16 residues. Trimming removed 0 bases from V and 6 bases from J; junction bases left unmatched: 9. The CDR3 region has the DNA TGTGCCAGCAGCCAAGATCCGGGACAGGGTCCTAGCGAGCAGTACTTC. Protein sequence: CASSQDPGQGPSEQYF.

The chain links TRBV4-1 to TRBJ2-2; 11 bases agree with TRBD1. The CDR3 consists of 15 residues. CDR1 MGHRA and CDR2 YSYEKL come from the germline V gene. V was pared by 4 bases and J by 6 bases, with 4 bases of the junction left unmatched. The CDR3 DNA follows: TGCGCCAGCAGCCCCTCGGGACAGGGGGCCGGGGAGCTGTTTTTT. Protein sequence: CASSPSGQGAGELFF.

In regard to this clonotype: Since a much larger clone is just one base distant, this may be a read error. The rearrangement joins TRBV5-5 to TRBJ1-5; no reliable D call. Germline-derived CDR1 and CDR2 are SGHKS and YYEKEE (reference sequence). The CDR3 has 14 residues. The CDR3 coding sequence is TGTGCCAGCAGCTTGGTCCGGGAAAATCAGCCCAAGCATTTT. As protein: CASSLVRENQPKHF. Filled out from reference TRBV5-5 and TRBJ1-5, the complete variable domain reads DAGVTQSPTHLIKTRGQQVTLRCSPISGHKSVSWYQQVLGQGPQFIFQYYEKEERGRGNFPDRFSARQFPNYSSELNVNALLLGDSALYLCASSLVRENQPKHFGDGTRLSIL.

The chain links TRBV11-2 to TRBJ2-2; D perhaps matches TRBD2 (6 bases). CDR1 is SGHAT and CDR2 is FQNNGV in the germline V gene. Trimming stripped 7 bases from V and 8 bases from J, with 11 bases between. The CDR3 extends over 12 amino acids. This CDR3 reads CASKEGSGELFF. Written as DNA, the CDR3 is TGTGCCAGCAAGGAGGGCTCAGGGGAGCTGTTTTTT. The complete variable domain, with remaining parts taken from reference TRBV11-2 and TRBJ2-2, reads EAGVAQSPRYKIIEKRQSVAFWCNPISGHATLYWYQQILGQGPKLLIQFQNNGVVDDSQLPKDRFSAERLKGVDSTLKIQPAKLEDSAVYLCASKEGSGELFFGEGSRLTVL.

The sample holds many counts of this clonotype. This chain joins TRBV7-9 and TRBJ2-7, with 8 bases matching TRBD1. The CDR3 spans 16 residues. Germline-derived CDR1 and CDR2 are SEHNR and FQNEAQ (reference sequence). Trimming cost V 2 bases and J 3 bases; bases outside gene matches: 9. CDR3 in DNA: TGTGCCAGCAGCTTAATTGACAGGGGCCACTTCTACGAGCAGTACTTC. Amino acid sequence: CASSLIDRGHFYEQYF.

This clonotype was detected only a few times. The chain couples TRBV30 to TRBJ2-2; TRBD1 agrees at 9 bases. This CDR3 comprises 16 residues. Germline CDR1 GTSNPN, CDR2 SVGIG (reference sequence). The trim removed 3 bases at V and 5 bases at J, leaving 10 bases unmatched. CDR3 loop: CAWRRTGTGKTGELFF. CDR3 nucleotide sequence: TGTGCCTGGAGACGCACCGGGACAGGGAAAACCGGGGAGCTGTTTTTT.

This clonotype was seen a few times. This may be a read error: a much more frequent sequence differs by one nucleotide. The missing conserved phenylalanine or tryptophan at the end of this CDR3 makes a read error likely. The genes are TRBV3-1 and TRBJ2-1, with 9 bases lining up with TRBD2. The junction had 7 bases not matched to a gene; V was cut back by 4 bases and J by 3 bases. Germline lookup yields CDR1 LGHDT and CDR2 YNNKEL (reference sequence). The CDR3 has 16 residues. As DNA, the CDR3 is TGTGCCAGCAGCCCATCCGGGACTAGCCGCTACAATGAGCAGTTCTCC. Protein sequence: CASSPSGTSRYNEQFS.

The chain employs TRBV2 and TRBJ2-1; 7 nucleotides agree with TRBD2. CDR1 is SNHLY and CDR2 is FYNNEI in the germline V gene. The CDR3 has 15 residues. Trimming took 6 bases from V and 6 from J; bases not matched to a gene: 11. The CDR3 DNA reads as TGTGCCAGCAGGGCGACTAGCCTAGGCCCCAATGAGCAGTTCTTC. It specifies CASRATSLGPNEQFF.

The CDR3 DNA is TGTGCCAGCAGTCCGGGACAGGGAGTTTTGAACACCATATATTTT. Encoded protein: CASSPGQGVLNTIYF. This chain joins TRBV12-3 or TRBV12-4 and TRBJ1-3; 9 bases map to TRBD1. With V trimmed by 5 bases and J by 7 bases, 9 bases remained unmatched. There are 15 residues in the CDR3.

The chain couples TRBV6-1 to TRBJ1-1; tentative D call: TRBD1 (6 bases). Trimming pared 10 bases from V and 5 bases from J, leaving 11 bases between. The CDR3 is 11 residues long. Germline V lookup: CDR1 MNHNS, CDR2 SASEGT. CDR3: CATRGGTEAFF. The CDR3, as DNA: TGTGCCACCAGAGGGGGAACTGAAGCTTTCTTT.